The present TCR beta chain was sequenced within a study of blood T cell repertoires in COVID-19. The wider study: Donors in the United States, Italy and Spain gave samples during acute or convalescent COVID-19. Sources were T cells, B-cell-depleted T cells, or PBMCs; the material itself was cDNA or gDNA.

Trimming shortened V by 1 base and J by 5 bases, and 11 bases separated the two germline ends. Germline assignment: CDR1 SGHTA and CDR2 FQGNSA. The CDR3 is 15 residues long. As processed by the authors: Reference gene primer amplification gave estimated nucleated cell counts. Measured with immunoSEQ multiplex PCR; TCRdb has only the in-frame clones, and not every one. V, J and clone size reflect that table, while D and trimming were determined from the DNA. The sample contains just under 150,000 clones, around 83% of which appear only once. This clonotype was sampled from a human donor with acute or convalescent COVID-19. The donor label of this sample is uncertain. The chain uses TRBV7-2 and TRBJ2-2, with a possible D match to TRBD2 (5 bases). What was sequenced was peripheral blood. The CDR3 reads CASSLVLVGTGELFF. In nucleotides, the CDR3 is TGTGCCAGCAGCTTAGTACTAGTGGGGACCGGGGAGCTGTTTTTT.